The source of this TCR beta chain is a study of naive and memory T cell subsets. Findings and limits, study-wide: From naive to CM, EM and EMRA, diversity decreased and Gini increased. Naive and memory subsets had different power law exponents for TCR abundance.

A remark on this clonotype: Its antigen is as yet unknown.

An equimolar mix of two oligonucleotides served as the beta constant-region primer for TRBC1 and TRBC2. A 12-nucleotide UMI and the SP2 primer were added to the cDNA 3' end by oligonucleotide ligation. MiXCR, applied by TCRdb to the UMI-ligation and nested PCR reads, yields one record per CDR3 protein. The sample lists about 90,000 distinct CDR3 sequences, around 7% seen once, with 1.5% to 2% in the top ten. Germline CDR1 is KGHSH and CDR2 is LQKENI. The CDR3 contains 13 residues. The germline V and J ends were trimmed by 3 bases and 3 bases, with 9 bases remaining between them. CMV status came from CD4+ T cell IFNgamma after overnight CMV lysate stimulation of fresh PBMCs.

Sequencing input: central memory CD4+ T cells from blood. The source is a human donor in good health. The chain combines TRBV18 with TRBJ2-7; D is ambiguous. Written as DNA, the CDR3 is TGTGCCAGCTCACCTGTAGCAAACTACGAGCAGTACTTC. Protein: CASSPVANYEQYF.